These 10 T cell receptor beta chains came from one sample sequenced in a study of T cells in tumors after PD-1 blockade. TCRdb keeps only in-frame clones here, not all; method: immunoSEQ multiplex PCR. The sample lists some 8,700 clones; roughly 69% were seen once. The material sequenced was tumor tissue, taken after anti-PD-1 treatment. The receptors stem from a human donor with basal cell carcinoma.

Here the CDR3 DNA reads TGCAGCGTTGATCGCAGGGAGTCTTTTATGGGCTACACCTTC. This codes for CSVDRRESFMGYTF. V gene TRBV29-1 combines with J gene TRBJ1-2; D may be TRBD1 (5 bases). This CDR3 has 14 amino acids. The V gene lost 3 bases and the J gene lost 8 bases, with 19 bases spanning the gap. The V gene's germline CDR1 is SQVTM and CDR2 ANQGSEA.

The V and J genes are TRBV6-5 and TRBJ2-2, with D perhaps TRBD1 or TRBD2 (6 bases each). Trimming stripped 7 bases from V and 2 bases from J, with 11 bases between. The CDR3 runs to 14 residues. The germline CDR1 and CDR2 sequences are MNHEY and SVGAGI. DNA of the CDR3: TGTGCCAGCACGCGGGACACCAACACCGGGGAGCTGTTTTTT. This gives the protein CASTRDTNTGELFF.

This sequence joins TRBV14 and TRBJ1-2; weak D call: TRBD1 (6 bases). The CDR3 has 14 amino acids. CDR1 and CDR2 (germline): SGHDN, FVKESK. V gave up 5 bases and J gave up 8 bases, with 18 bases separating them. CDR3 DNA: TGTGCCAGCAGCACTGGCCGAGTTCAGGGGGGCTACACCTTC. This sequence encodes CASSTGRVQGGYTF.

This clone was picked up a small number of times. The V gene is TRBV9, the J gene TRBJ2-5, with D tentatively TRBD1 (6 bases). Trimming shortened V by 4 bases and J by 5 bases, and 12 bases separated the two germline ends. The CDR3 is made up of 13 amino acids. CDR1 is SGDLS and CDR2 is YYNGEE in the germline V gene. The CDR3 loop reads CASSKTGWETQYF. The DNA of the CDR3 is TGTGCCAGCAGCAAGACAGGTTGGGAGACCCAGTACTTC. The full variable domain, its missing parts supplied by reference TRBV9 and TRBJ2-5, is DSGVTQTPKHLITATGQRVTLRCSPRSGDLSVYWYQQSLDQGLQFLIQYYNGEERAKGNILERFSAQQFPDLHSELNLSSLELGDSALYFCASSKTGWETQYFGPGTRLLVL.

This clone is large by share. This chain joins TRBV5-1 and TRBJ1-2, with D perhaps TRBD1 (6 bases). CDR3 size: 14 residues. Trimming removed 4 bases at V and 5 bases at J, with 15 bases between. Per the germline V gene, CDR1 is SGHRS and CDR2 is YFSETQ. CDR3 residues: CASSLGQTSYGYTF. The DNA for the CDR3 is TGCGCCAGCAGCCTCGGACAGACCTCATATGGCTACACCTTC.

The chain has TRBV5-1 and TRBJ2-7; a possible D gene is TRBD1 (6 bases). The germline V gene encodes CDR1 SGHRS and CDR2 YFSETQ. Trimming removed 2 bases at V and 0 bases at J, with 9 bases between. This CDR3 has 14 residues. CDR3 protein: CASSFGQSSYEQYF. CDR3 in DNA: TGCGCCAGCAGCTTCGGACAGAGCTCCTACGAGCAGTACTTC.

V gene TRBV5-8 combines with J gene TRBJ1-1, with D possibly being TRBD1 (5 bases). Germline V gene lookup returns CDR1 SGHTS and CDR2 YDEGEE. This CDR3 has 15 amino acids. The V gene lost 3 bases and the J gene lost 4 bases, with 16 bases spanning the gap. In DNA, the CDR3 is TGTGCCAGCAGCTCTGGGGGGAGGCAGATCACTGAAGCTTTCTTT. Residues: CASSSGGRQITEAFF.

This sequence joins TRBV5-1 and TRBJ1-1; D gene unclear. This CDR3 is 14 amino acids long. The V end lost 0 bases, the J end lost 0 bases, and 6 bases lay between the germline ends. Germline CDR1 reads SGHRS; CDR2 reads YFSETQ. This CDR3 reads CASSLGRLNTEAFF. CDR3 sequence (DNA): TGCGCCAGCAGCTTGGGGCGGTTGAACACTGAAGCTTTCTTT.

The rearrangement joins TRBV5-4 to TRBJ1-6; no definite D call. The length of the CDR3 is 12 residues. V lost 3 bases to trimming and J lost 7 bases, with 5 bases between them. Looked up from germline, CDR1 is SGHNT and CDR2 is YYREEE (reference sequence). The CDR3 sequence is CASSSNNSPLHF. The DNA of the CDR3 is TGTGCCAGCAGCTCCAACAATTCACCCCTCCACTTT.

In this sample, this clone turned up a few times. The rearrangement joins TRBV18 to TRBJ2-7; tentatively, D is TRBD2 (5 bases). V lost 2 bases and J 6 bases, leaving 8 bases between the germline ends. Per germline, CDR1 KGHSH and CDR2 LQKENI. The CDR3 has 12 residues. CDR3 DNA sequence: TGTGCCAGCTCACCAACTGAGGGCGAGCAGTACTTC. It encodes CASSPTEGEQYF.